This T cell receptor beta chain came from a study of shared clonotypes between healthy human individuals. The table came from immunoSEQ multiplex PCR; TCRdb's copy has only in-frame clones and leaves some out. The table has roughly 300,000 clones, 70% to 75% seen once. Germline-derived CDR1 and CDR2 are SNHLY and FYNNEI. The CDR3 has 16 residues. Unmatched junction bases numbered 12, after V lost 11 bases and J lost 3 bases. Study-wide findings and caveats: Against clonotypes common to all four donors, non-shared ones had lower generation probabilities. Researchers found naive subsets generally carried larger estimated richness than memory subsets. Shared across four donors were roughly 4.7% of the naive CD4 clonotypes.

In regard to this clone: Its cognate antigen is unknown.

This receptor was identified in a man aged 30 to 39 in good health. The sample taken for sequencing was memory CD4+ T cells sorted from blood. Subset specified: CD45RA-negative fraction. This rearrangement joins TRBV2 to TRBJ2-7; 14 bases are a match to TRBD2. The CDR3 protein is CAVTGTSGRSFYEQYF. The CDR3 region has the DNA TGTGCCGTAACCGGGACTAGCGGGAGATCTTTCTACGAGCAGTACTTC.